This TCR beta chain was recovered during a study of T-cell memory formation after mild COVID-19. Study-wide background: Clustering of TCRs was largely donor specific.

General study findings and limits: Clones that contracted from day 15 to 85 had balanced CD4/CD8; later expanders were CD4+ biased. Pre-infection memory contained some responding clones, which suggested that cross-reactive memory had joined.

This clonotype was seen only once. Its antigen is not identified. TCRdb re-called the 5' RACE reads through MiXCR, storing one row per CDR3 protein. In the table there are approximately 560,000 distinct CDR3 sequences, 17% of which are singletons. The germline CDR1 and CDR2 sequences are SNHLY and FYNNEI. This CDR3 contains 13 residues. The junction had 5 bases not matched to a gene; V was cut back by 6 bases and J by 5 bases. V usage is TRBV2 and J usage is TRBJ2-3; 7 bases agree with TRBD1. The specimen was PBMCs or a T cell subset sorted from them (not recorded which). The sequence was obtained from an adult woman who had mild COVID-19 (a few samples of this study predate the infection). Cell type and time point are not known. CDR3 sequence reads: CASRDRAGDTQYF. CDR3 DNA sequence: TGTGCCAGCAGAGACAGGGCTGGAGATACGCAGTATTTT.